These T cell receptor beta chains were read from a single sample in a study of glioma-infiltrating T cells after dendritic cell vaccination. Generated by immunoSEQ multiplex PCR, the TCRdb table keeps only in-frame clones and is missing some. The sample has 85,000 to 110,000 clones; roughly 76% are singletons. Sequenced material: blood, taken before dendritic cell vaccination. Receptor source: a human donor with glioblastoma. Both conserved end residues are part of each CDR3. The order of the fields is clone size, D gene, V gene, J gene, CDR3 length, CDR3 DNA, CDR3 protein. A D gene is named only where the DNA matches it firmly. Size values are once, few and many counts, or a class for expanded clones, and some rows have none.

.	.	TRBV2	TRBJ1-6	12	TGTGCCAGCAGTGAGATGGTCTGGACTAAGGTATTT	CASSEMVWTKVF
.	TRBD1	TRBV6-5	TRBJ1-1	11	TGTGCCAGCAGCCAGGGGGAGGAAGCTTTCTTT	CASSQGEEAFF
.	TRBD2	TRBV6-5	TRBJ2-5	15	TGTGCCAGCAGTAATAGCGGGGGGGAAGGGGAGACCCAGTACTTC	CASSNSGGEGETQYF
once	TRBD2	TRBV7-3	TRBJ2-1	14	TGTGCCAGCAGCTTACTCCGGGGGGACAATGAGCAGTTCTTC	CASSLLRGDNEQFF
.	.	TRBV9	TRBJ2-7	14	TGTGCCAGTTCGCCGGCGGGGAGCTCCTACGAGCAGTACTTC	CASSPAGSSYEQYF
.	TRBD2	TRBV5-1	TRBJ2-7	16	TGCGCCAGCCAAGTAAGCGGGGGTAGGGGAGTCTACGAGCAGTACTTC	CASQVSGGRGVYEQYF
.	TRBD2	TRBV11-2	TRBJ2-1	13	TGTGCCAGCAGCTTGGGGGGGGTCAATGAGCAGTTCTTC	CASSLGGVNEQFF
.	TRBD1	TRBV19	TRBJ2-7	12	TGTGCCAGCCGGGACAGGGACTACGAGCAGTACTTC	CASRDRDYEQYF
.	.	TRBV30	TRBJ2-2	13	TGTGCCTGGAGTGTCAGGGTAACCGGGGAGCTGTTTTTT	CAWSVRVTGELFF
.	.	TRBV7-3	TRBJ2-3	16	TGTGCCAGCAGCTTAGAAGGGGGGGGCTTCACAGATACGCAGTATTTT	CASSLEGGGFTDTQYF
.	TRBD1	TRBV6-1	TRBJ2-7	14	TGTGCCAGCAGTGAATGGGGGACAGGGCCAGGAAAAGACTTC	CASSEWGTGPGKDF